This T cell receptor beta chain was identified during a study of OX40 agonist ivuxolimab in advanced cancers. Points on this clone: The antigen remains undetermined.

Broader study findings: Compared with CD4+, CD8+ T cells on average had more expanded clones.

Germline CDR1 reads SGHRS; CDR2 reads YFSETQ. The CDR3 length is 16 residues. V lost 1 base to trimming and J lost 4 bases; unmatched junction nucleotides: 4. The protocol was immunoSEQ multiplex PCR, while the TCRdb copy is restricted to in-frame clones and leaves out a portion. The table lists over 55,000 clones, approximately 86% of them singletons, with around 0.6% in the top ten. This rearrangement joins TRBV5-1 to TRBJ2-1; TRBD2 agrees at 11 bases. Specimen: CD4+ or CD8+ T cells sorted from blood, collected in a trial of the OX40 agonist ivuxolimab. The source is an adult with an advanced solid tumor such as melanoma, head and neck, liver or kidney cancer. CDR3 amino acids: CASSLPLAGEYNEQFF. Written as DNA, the CDR3 is TGCGCCAGCAGCTTGCCACTAGCGGGGGAATACAATGAGCAGTTCTTC.